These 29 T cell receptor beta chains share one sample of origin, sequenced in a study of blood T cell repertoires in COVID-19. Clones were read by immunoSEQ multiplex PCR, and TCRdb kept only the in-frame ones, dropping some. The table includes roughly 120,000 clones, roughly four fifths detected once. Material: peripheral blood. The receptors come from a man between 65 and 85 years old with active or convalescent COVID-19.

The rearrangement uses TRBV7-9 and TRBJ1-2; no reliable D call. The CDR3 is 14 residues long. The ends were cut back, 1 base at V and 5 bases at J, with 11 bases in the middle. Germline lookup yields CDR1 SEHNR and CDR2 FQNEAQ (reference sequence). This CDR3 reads CASSLDPPGYGYTF. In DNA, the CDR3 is TGTGCCAGCAGCTTAGACCCCCCGGGGTATGGCTACACCTTC.

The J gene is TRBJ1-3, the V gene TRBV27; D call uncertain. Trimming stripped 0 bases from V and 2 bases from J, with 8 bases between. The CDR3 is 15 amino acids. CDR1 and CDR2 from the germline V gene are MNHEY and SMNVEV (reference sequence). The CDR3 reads CASSLSGGAGNTIYF. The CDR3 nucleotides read TGTGCCAGCAGTTTATCTGGAGGCGCTGGAAACACCATATATTTT.

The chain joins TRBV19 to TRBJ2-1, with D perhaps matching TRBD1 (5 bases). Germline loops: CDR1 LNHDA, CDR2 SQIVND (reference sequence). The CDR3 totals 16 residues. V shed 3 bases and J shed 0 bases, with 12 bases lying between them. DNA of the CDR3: TGTGCCAGTAGTATCTGGGGCACGAACTCCTACAATGAGCAGTTCTTC. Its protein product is CASSIWGTNSYNEQFF.

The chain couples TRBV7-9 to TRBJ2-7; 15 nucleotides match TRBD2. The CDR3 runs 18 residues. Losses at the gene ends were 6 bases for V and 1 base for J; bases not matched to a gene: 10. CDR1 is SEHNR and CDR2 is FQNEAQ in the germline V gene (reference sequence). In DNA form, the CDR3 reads TGTGCCAGCAGTTTTGGACTAGCGGGAGGGATTTCTTCCTACGAGCAGTACTTC. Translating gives CASSFGLAGGISSYEQYF. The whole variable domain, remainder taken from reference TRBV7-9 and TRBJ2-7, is DTGVSQNPRHKITKRGQNVTFRCDPISEHNRLYWYRQTLGQGPEFLTYFQNEAQLEKSRLLSDRFSAERPKGSFSTLEIQRTEQGDSAMYLCASSFGLAGGISSYEQYFGPGTRLTVT.

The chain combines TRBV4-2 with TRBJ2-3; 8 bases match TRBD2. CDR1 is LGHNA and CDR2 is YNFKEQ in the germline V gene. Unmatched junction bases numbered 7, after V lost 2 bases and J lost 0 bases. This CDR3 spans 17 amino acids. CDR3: CASSQRLSGTSTDTQYF. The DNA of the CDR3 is TGTGCCAGCAGCCAACGTCTTAGCGGGACTAGCACAGATACGCAGTATTTT.

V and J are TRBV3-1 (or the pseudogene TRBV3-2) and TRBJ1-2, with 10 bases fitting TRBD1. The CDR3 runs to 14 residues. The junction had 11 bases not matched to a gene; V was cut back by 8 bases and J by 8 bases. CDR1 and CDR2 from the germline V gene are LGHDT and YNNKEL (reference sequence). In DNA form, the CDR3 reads TGTGCCAGCGCACCTAGACAGGGGGCATCGGGCTACACCTTC. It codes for CASAPRQGASGYTF.

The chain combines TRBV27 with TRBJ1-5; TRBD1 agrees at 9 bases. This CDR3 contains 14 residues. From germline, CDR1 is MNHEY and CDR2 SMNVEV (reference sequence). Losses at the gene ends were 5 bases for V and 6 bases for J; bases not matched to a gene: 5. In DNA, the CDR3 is TGTGCCAGCAGTCTACAGGGGGCGCTTCAGCCCCAGCATTTT. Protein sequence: CASSLQGALQPQHF.

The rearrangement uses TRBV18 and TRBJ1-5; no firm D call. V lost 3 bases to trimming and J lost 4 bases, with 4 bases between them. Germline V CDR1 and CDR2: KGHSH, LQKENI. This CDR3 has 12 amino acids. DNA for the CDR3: TGTGCCAGCTCACCTAGAAATCAGCCCCAGCATTTT. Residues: CASSPRNQPQHF.

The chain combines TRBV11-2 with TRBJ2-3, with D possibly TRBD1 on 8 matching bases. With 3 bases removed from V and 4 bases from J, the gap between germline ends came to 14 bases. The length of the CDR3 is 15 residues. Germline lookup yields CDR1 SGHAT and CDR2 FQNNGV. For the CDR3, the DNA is TGTGCCAGCAGCTTGAACAGGGGGGGCCCAGATACGCAGTATTTT. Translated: CASSLNRGGPDTQYF.

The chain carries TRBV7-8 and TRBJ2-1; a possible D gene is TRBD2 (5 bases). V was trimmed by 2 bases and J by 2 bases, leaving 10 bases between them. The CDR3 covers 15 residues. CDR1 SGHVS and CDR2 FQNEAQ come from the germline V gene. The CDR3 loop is CASSLQSGPYNEQFF. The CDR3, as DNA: TGTGCCAGCAGCTTACAGAGCGGACCCTACAATGAGCAGTTCTTC.

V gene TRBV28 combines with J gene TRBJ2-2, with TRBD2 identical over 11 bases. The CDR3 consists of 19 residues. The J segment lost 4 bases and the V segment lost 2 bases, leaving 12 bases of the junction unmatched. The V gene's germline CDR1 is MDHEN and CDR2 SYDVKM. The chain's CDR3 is CASSLVLLAGGGGTGELFF. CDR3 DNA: TGTGCCAGCAGTTTAGTCCTCCTAGCGGGAGGCGGGGGCACCGGGGAGCTGTTTTTT.

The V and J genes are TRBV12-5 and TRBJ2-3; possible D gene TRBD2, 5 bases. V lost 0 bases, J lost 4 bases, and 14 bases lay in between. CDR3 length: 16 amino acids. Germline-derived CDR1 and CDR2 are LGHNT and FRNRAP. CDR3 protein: CASGLVLRVRADTQYF. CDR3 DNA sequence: TGTGCTAGTGGTTTGGTACTGAGGGTCCGTGCAGATACGCAGTATTTT. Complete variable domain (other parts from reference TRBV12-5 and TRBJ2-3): DARVTQTPRHKVTEMGQEVTMRCQPILGHNTVFWYRQTMMQGLELLAYFRNRAPLDDSGMPKDRFSAEMPDATLATLKIQPSEPRDSAVYFCASGLVLRVRADTQYFGPGTRLTVL.

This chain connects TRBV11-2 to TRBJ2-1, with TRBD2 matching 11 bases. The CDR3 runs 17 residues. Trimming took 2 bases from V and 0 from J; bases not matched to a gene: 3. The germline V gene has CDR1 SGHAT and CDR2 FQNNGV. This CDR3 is CASSLNLAGGSYNEQFF. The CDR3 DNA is TGTGCCAGCAGCTTAAACCTAGCGGGGGGCTCCTACAATGAGCAGTTCTTC.

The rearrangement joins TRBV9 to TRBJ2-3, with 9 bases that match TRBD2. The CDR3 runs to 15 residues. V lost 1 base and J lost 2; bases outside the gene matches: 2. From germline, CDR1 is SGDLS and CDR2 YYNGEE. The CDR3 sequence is CASSVLAGTTDTQYF. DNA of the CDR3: TGTGCCAGCAGCGTACTAGCGGGGACCACAGATACGCAGTATTTT.

Here the CDR3 DNA reads TGTGCCAGCTCACCACCAAGGACTAGCCCAAACACCGGGGAGCTGTTTTTT. This gives the protein CASSPPRTSPNTGELFF. This chain links TRBV18 with TRBJ2-2; 8 bases fit TRBD2. The CDR3 sequence is 17 residues long. Germline assignment: CDR1 KGHSH and CDR2 LQKENI. Trimming removed 0 bases from V and 2 bases from J; junction bases left unmatched: 5.

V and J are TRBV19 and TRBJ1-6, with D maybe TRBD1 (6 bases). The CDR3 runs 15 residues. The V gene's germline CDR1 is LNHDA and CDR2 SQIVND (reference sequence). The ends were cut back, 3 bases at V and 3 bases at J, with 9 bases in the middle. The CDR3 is CASSITDSYNSPLHF. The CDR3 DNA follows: TGTGCCAGTAGTATTACGGACAGCTATAATTCACCCCTCCACTTT. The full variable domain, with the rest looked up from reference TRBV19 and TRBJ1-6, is DGGITQSPKYLFRKEGQNVTLSCEQNLNHDAMYWYRQDPGQGLRLIYYSQIVNDFQKGDIAEGYSVSREKKESFPLTVTSAQKNPTAFYLCASSITDSYNSPLHFGNGTRLTVT.

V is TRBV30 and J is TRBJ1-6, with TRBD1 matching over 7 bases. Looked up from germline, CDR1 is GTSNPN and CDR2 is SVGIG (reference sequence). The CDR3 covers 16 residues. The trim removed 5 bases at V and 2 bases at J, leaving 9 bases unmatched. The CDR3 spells CAWDREILPYNSPLHF. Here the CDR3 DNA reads TGTGCCTGGGACAGGGAAATACTCCCCTATAATTCACCCCTCCACTTT.

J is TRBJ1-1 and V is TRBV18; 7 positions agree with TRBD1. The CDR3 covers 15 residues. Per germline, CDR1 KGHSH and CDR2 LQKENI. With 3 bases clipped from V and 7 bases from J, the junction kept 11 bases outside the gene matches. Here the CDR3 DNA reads TGTGCCAGCTCACCGCCTGCGGGACAGTCCAATGAAGCTTTCTTT. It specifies CASSPPAGQSNEAFF.

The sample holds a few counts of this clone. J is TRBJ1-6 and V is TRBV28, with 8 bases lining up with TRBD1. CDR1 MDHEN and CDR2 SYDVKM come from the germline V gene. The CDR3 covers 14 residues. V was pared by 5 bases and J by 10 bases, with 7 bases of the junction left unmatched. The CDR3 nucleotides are TGTGCCAGCAGTCCTGGACAGGGAGACTCACCCCTCCACTTT. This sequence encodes CASSPGQGDSPLHF.

The CDR3 is CASSLDSYGYTF. CDR3 nucleotide sequence: TGTGCCAGCAGCTTGGACAGCTATGGCTACACCTTC. The chain couples TRBV5-4 to TRBJ1-2, with D unresolved. Germline CDR1 reads SGHNT; CDR2 reads YYREEE (reference sequence). With 0 bases removed from V and 4 bases from J, the gap between germline ends came to 4 bases. This CDR3 contains 12 residues. The whole variable domain, filled in from reference TRBV5-4 and TRBJ1-2, reads ETGVTQSPTHLIKTRGQQVTLRCSSQSGHNTVSWYQQALGQGPQFIFQYYREEENGRGNFPPRFSGLQFPNYSSELNVNALELDDSALYLCASSLDSYGYTFGSGTRLTVV.

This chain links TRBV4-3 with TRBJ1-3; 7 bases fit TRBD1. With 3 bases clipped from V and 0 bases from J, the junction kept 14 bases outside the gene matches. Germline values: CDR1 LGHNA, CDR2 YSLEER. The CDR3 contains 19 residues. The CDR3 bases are TGCGCCAGCAGCCAGTCACAGGGGACCTGGACCAGCTCTGGAAACACCATATATTTT. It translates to CASSQSQGTWTSSGNTIYF.

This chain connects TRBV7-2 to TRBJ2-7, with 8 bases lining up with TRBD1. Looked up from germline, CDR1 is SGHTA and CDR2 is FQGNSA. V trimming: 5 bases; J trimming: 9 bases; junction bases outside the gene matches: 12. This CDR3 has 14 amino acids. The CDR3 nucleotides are TGTGCCAGCAGCCCCCGGGACAGGCGAACGGTGCAGTACTTC. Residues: CASSPRDRRTVQYF.

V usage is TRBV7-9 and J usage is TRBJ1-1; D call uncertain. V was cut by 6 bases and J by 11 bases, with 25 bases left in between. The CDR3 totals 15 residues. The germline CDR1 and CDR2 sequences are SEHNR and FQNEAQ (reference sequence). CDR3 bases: TGTGCCAGCAGTCATGAGGGCCGGAGGTTCTCTTTCGCTTTCTTT. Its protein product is CASSHEGRRFSFAFF.

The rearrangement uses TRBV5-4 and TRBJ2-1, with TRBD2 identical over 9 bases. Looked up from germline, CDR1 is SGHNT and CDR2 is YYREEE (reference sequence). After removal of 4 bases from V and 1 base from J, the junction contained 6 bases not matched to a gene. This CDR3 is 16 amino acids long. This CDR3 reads CASSLMSGRSYNEQFF. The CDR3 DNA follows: TGTGCCAGCAGCCTGATGAGCGGGAGGTCCTACAATGAGCAGTTCTTC.

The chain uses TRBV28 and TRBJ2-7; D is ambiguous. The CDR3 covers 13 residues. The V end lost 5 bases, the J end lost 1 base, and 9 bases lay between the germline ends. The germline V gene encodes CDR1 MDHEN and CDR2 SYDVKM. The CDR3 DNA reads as TGTGCCAGCAGTGTACAGAAGTCCTACGAGCAGTACTTC. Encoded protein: CASSVQKSYEQYF.

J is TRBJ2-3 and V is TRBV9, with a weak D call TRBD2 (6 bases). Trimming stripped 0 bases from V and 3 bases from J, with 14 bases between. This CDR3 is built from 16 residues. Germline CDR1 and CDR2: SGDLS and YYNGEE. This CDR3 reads CASSVDIFGGTDTQYF. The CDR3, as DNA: TGTGCCAGCAGCGTAGATATCTTTGGAGGGACAGATACGCAGTATTTT.

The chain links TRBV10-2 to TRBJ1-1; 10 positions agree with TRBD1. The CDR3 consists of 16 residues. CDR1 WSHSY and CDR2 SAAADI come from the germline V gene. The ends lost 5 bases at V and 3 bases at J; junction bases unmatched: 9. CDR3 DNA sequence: TGCGCCAGCAGTTGGAGACAGGGGGCAAGAGACACTGAAGCTTTCTTT. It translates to CASSWRQGARDTEAFF.

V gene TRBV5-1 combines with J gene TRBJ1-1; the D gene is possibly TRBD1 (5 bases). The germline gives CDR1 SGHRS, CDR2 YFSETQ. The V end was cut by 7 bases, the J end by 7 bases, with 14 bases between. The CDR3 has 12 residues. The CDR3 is CASGGGTGEAFF. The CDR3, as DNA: TGCGCCAGCGGTGGGGGGACGGGTGAAGCTTTCTTT.

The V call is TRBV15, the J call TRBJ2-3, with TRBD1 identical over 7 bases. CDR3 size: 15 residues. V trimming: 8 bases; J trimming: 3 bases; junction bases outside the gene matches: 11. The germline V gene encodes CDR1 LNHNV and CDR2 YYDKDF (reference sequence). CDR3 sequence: CATEKGGGWTDTQYF. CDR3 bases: TGTGCCACCGAGAAAGGGGGCGGGTGGACAGATACGCAGTATTTT.